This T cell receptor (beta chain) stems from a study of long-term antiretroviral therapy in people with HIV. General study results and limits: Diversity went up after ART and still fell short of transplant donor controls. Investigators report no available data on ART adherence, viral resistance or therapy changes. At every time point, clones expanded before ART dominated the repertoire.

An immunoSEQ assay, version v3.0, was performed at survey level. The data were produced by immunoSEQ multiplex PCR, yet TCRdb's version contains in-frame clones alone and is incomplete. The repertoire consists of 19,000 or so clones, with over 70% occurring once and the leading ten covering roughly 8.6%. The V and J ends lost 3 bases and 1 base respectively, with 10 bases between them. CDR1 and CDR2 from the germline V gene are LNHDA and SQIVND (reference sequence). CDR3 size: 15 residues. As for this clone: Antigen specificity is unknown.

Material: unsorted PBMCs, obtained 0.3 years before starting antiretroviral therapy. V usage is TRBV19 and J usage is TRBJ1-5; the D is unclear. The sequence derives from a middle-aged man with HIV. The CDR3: CASSIARHSNQPQHF. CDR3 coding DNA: TGTGCCAGTAGTATTGCCAGGCACAGCAATCAGCCCCAGCATTTT.